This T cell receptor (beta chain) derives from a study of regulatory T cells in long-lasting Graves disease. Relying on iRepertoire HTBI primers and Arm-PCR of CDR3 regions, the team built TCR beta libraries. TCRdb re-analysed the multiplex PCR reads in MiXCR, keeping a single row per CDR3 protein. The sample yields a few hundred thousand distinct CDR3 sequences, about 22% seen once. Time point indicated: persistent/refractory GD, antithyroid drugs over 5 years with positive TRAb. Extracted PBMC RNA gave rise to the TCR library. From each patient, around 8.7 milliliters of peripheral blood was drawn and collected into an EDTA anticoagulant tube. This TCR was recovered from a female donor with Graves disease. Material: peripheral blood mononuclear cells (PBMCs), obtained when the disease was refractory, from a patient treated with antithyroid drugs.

The CDR3 nucleotides read TGCGCCAGCAGCTCGGAGGGGCGACGTGATGAAAAACTGTTTTTT. This encodes CASSSEGRRDEKLFF. V and J are TRBV5-1 and TRBJ1-4; possibly TRBD1 for D (5 bases). The V end lost 3 bases, the J end lost 6 bases, and 15 bases lay between the germline ends. The CDR3 sequence is 15 residues long. Germline loops: CDR1 SGHRS, CDR2 YFSETQ.